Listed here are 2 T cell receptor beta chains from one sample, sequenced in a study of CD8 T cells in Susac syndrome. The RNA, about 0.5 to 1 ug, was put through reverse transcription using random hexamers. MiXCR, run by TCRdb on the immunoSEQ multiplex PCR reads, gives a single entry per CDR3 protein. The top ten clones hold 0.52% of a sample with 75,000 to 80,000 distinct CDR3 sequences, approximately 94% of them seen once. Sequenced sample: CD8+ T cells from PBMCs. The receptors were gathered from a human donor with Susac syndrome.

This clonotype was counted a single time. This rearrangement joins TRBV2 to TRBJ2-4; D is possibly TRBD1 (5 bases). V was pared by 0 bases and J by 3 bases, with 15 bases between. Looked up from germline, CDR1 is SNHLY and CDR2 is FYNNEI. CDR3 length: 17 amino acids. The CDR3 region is CASSEALQQVYKNIQYF. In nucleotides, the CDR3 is TGTGCCAGCAGTGAAGCTCTCCAACAGGTTTACAAAAACATTCAGTACTTC.

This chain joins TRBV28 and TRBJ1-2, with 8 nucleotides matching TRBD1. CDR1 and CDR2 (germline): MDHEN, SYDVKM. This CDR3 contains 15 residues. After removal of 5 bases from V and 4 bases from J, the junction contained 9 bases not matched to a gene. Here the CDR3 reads CASSEATGVLYGYTF. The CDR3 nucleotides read TGTGCCAGCAGTGAGGCGACAGGGGTCCTCTATGGCTACACCTTC.